The sequence of this T cell receptor (beta chain) was determined in a study of early T cells in non-severe SARS-CoV-2 infection. MiXCR, run by TCRdb on the 5' RACE reads, gives a single entry per CDR3 protein. This table holds roughly 67,000 distinct CDR3 sequences, roughly a tenth found once. In its sample, this clonotype was seen a few times. CDR1 SGHAT and CDR2 FQNNGV come from the germline V gene. Trimming cost V 5 bases and J 3 bases, with 11 bases left between them. This CDR3 is 13 amino acids long. This chain joins TRBV11-2 and TRBJ2-7; D is uncertain. The specimen sequenced was whole blood. The clonotype comes from an adult who was a healthcare worker with PCR-confirmed SARS-CoV-2 infection or an uninfected control (not recorded which). CDR3 DNA sequence: TGTGCCAGCAGCCCCCAACAGTTCTACGAGCAGTACTTC. Amino acid sequence: CASSPQQFYEQYF.